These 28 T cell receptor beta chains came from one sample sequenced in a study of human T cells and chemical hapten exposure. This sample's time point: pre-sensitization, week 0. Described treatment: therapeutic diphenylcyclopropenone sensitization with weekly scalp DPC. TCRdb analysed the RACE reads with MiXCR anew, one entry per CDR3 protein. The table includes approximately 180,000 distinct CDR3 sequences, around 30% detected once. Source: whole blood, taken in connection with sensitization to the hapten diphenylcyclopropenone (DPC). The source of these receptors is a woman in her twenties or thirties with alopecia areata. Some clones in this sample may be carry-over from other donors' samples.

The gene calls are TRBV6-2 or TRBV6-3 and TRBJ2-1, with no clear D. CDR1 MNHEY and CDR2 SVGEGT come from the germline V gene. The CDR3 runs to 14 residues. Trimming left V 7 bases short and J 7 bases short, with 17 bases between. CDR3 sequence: CASTRQFSFNEQFF. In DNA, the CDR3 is TGTGCCAGCACGCGTCAGTTCAGTTTTAATGAGCAGTTCTTC.

CDR3 nucleotide sequence: TGCGCCAGCAGCCATTGGCGTCGAAACACTGAAGCTTTCTTT. Protein sequence: CASSHWRRNTEAFF. This rearrangement joins TRBV5-1 to TRBJ1-1; the D is unclear. V was shortened by 4 bases and J by 2 bases, with 12 bases between the two germline ends. The CDR3 is 14 amino acids. Germline-derived CDR1 and CDR2 are SGHRS and YFSETQ.

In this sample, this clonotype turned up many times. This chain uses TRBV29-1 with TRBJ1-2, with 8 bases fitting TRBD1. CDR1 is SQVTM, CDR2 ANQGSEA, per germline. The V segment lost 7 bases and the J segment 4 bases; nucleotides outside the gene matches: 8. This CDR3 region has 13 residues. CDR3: CSATDGQGYGYTF. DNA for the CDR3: TGCAGCGCCACGGACGGACAGGGCTATGGCTACACCTTC.

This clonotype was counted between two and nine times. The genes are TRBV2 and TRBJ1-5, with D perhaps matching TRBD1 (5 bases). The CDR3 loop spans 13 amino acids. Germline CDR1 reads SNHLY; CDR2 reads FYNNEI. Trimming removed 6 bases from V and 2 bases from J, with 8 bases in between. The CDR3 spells CASSWDGNQPQHF. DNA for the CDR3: TGTGCCAGCAGCTGGGACGGCAATCAGCCCCAGCATTTT. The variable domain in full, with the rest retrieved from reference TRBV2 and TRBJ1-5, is EPEVTQTPSHQVTQMGQEVILRCVPISNHLYFYWYRQILGQKVEFLVSFYNNEISEKSEIFDDQFSVERPDGSNFTLKIRSTKLEDSAMYFCASSWDGNQPQHFGDGTRLSIL.

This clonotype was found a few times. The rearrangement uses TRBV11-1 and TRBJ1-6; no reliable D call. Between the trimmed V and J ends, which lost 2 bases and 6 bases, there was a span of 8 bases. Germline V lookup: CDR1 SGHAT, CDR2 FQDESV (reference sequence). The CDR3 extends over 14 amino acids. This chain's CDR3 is CASSLRTANSPLHF. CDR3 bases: TGTGCCAGCAGCTTACGGACCGCTAATTCACCCCTCCACTTT.

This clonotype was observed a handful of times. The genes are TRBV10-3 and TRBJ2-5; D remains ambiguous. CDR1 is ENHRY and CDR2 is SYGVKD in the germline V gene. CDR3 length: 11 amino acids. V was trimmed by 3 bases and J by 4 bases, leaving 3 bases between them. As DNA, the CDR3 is TGTGCCATCAGTGAAGGAGAGACCCAGTACTTC. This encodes CAISEGETQYF.

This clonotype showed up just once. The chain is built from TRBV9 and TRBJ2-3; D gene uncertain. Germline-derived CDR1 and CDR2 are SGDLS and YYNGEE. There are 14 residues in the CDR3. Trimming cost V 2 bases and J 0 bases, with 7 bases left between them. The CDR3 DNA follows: TGTGCCAGCAGCGTTGGTACCAGCACAGATACGCAGTATTTT. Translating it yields CASSVGTSTDTQYF.

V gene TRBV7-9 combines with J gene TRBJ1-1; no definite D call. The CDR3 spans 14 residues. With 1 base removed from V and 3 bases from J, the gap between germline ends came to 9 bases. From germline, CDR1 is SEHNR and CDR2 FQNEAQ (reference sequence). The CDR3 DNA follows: TGTGCCAGCAGCTTAGGAACGTGGGACACTGAAGCTTTCTTT. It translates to CASSLGTWDTEAFF. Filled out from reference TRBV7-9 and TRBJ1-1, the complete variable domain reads DTGVSQNPRHKITKRGQNVTFRCDPISEHNRLYWYRQTLGQGPEFLTYFQNEAQLEKSRLLSDRFSAERPKGSFSTLEIQRTEQGDSAMYLCASSLGTWDTEAFFGQGTRLTVV.

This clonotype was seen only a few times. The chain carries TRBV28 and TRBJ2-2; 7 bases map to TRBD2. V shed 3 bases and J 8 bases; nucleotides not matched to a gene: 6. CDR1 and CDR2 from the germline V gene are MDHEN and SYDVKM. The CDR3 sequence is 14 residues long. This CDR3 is CASSFSGRRGELFF. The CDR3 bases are TGTGCCAGCAGTTTTTCCGGGAGGAGAGGGGAGCTGTTTTTT.

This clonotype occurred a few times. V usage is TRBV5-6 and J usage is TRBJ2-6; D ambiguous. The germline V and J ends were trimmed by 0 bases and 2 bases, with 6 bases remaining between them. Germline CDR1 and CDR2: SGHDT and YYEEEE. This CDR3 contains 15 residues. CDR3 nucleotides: TGTGCCAGCAGCTTGGGGAGTGCTGGGGCCAACGTCCTGACTTTC. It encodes CASSLGSAGANVLTF. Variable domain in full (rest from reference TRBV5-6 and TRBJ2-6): DAGVTQSPTHLIKTRGQQVTLRCSPKSGHDTVSWYQQALGQGPQFIFQYYEEEERQRGNFPDRFSGHQFPNYSSELNVNALLLGDSALYLCASSLGSAGANVLTFGAGSRLTVL.

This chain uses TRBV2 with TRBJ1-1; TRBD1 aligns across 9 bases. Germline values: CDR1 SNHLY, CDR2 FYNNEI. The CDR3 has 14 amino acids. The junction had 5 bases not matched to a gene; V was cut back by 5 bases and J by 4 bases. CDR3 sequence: CASSRGQGITEAFF. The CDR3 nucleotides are TGTGCCAGCAGTCGAGGACAGGGGATCACTGAAGCTTTCTTT.

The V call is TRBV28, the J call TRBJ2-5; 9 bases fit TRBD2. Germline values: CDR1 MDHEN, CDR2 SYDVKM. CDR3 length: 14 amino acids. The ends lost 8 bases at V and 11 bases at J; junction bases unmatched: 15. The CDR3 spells CASSLGGLAGPQYF. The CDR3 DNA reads TGTGCCAGCTCCTTAGGGGGGCTAGCGGGGCCGCAGTACTTC.

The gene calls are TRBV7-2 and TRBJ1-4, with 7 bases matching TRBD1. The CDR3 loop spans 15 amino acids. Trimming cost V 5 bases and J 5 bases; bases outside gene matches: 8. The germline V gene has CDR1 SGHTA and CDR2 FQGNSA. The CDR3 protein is CASSDGQARNEKLFF. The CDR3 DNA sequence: TGTGCCAGCAGCGACGGACAGGCCCGCAATGAAAAACTGTTTTTT. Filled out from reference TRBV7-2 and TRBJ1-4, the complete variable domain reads GAGVSQSPSNKVTEKGKDVELRCDPISGHTALYWYRQSLGQGLEFLIYFQGNSAPDKSGLPSDRFSAERTGGSVSTLTIQRTQQEDSAVYLCASSDGQARNEKLFFGSGTQLSVL.

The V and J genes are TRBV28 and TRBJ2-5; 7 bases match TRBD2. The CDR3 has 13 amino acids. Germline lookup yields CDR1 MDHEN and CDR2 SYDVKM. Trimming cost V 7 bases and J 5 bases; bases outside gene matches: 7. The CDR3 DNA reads TGTGCCAGCATGGCGGGAGCCCGCGAGACCCAGTACTTC. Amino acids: CASMAGARETQYF.

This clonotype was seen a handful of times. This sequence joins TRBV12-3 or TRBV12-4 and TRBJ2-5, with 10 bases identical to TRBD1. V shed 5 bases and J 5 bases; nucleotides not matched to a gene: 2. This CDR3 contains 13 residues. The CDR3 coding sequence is TGTGCCAGCAGTCAGGGACAGGGGGAGACCCAGTACTTC. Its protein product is CASSQGQGETQYF.

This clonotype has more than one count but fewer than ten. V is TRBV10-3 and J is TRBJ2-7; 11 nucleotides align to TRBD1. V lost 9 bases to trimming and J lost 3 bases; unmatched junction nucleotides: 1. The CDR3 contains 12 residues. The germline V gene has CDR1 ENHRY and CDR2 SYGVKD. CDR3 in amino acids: CAMGTGGYEQYF. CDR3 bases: TGTGCCATGGGGACAGGGGGCTACGAGCAGTACTTC.

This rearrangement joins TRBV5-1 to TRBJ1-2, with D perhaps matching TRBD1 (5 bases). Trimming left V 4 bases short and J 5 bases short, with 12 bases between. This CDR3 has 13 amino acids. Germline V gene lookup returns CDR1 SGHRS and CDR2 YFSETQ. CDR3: CASSGGPTYGYTF. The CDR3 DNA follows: TGCGCCAGCAGCGGGGGACCGACATATGGCTACACCTTC.

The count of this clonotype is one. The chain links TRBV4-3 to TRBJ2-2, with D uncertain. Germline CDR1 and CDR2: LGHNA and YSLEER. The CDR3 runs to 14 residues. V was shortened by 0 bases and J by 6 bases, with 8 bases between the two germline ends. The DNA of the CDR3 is TGCGCCAGCAGCCAAGATGCGAGGCCCGGGGAGCTGTTTTTT. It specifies CASSQDARPGELFF.

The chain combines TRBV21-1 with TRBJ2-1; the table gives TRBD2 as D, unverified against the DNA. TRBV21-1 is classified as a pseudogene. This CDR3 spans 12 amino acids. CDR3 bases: TGTGCCAGCAGCATGGGGACTAGCTGTCCGTTCTTC. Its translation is CASSMGTSCPFF.

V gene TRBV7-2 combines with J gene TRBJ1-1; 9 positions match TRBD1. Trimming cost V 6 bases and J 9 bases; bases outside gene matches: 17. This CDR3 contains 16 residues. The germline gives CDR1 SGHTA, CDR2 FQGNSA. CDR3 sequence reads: CASSLRPGTGSSQAFF. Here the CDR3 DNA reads TGTGCCAGCAGTTTACGCCCTGGGACAGGGTCCTCTCAAGCTTTCTTT.

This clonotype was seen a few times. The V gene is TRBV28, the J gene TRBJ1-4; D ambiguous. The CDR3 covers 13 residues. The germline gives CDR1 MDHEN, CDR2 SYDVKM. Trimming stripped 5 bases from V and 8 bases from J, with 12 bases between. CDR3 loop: CASSRDQGEKLFF. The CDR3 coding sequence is TGTGCCAGCAGTCGGGATCAAGGGGAAAAACTGTTTTTT.

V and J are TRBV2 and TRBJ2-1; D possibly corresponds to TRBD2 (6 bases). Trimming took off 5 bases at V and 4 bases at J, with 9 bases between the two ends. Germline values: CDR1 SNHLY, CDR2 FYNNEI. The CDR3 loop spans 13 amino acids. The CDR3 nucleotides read TGTGCCAGCAGTCCGGGAGAATACAATGAGCAGTTCTTC. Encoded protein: CASSPGEYNEQFF.

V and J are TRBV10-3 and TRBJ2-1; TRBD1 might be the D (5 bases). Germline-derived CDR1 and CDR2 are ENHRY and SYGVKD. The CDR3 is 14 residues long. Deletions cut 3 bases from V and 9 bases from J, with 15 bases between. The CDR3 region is CAISEAGNPPEQFF. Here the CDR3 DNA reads TGTGCCATCAGTGAAGCAGGGAACCCCCCTGAGCAGTTCTTC.

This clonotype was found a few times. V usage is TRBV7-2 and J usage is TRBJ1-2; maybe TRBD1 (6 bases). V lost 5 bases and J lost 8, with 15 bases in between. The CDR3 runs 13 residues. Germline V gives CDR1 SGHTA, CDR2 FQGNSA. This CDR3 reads CASSPDRRLGYTF. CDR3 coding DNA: TGTGCCAGCAGCCCCGACAGGAGACTCGGCTACACCTTC.

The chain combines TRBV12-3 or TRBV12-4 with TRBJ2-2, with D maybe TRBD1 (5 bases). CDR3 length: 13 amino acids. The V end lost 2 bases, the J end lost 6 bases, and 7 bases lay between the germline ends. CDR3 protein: CASSLQTAGELFF. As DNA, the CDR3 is TGTGCCAGCAGTTTACAGACAGCCGGGGAGCTGTTTTTT.

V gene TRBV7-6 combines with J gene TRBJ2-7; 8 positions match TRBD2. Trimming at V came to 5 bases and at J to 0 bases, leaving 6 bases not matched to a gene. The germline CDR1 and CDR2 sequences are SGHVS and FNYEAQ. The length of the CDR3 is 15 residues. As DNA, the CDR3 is TGTGCCAGCAGCCCGCAACTAGCGGACTCCTACGAGCAGTACTTC. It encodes CASSPQLADSYEQYF.

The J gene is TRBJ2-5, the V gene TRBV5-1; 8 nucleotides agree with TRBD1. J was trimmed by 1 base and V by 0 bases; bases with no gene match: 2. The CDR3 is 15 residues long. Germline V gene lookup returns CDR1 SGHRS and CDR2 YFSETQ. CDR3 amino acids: CASSLDGTGQETQYF. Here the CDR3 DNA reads TGCGCCAGCAGCTTGGACGGGACAGGCCAAGAGACCCAGTACTTC.

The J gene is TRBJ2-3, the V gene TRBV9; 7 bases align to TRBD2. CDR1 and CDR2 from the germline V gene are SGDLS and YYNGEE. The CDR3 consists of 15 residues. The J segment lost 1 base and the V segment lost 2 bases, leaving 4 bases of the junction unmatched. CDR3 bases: TGTGCCAGCAGCGTGGTAGCGGGCGGCACAGATACGCAGTATTTT. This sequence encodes CASSVVAGGTDTQYF. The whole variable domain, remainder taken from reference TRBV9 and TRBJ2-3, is DSGVTQTPKHLITATGQRVTLRCSPRSGDLSVYWYQQSLDQGLQFLIQYYNGEERAKGNILERFSAQQFPDLHSELNLSSLELGDSALYFCASSVVAGGTDTQYFGPGTRLTVL.